This TCR beta chain was captured by sequencing in a study of breast tumors, draining lymph nodes, adjacent tissues. CDR3 length: 14 residues. Germline CDR1 is SGHVS and CDR2 is FNYEAQ. Trimming left V 1 base short and J 9 bases short, with 15 bases between. Study-wide findings and caveats: The lymph node origin of tumor T cells was framed as consistent with a hypothesis, not demonstrated. Compared with basal-like, luminal-like tumors shared significantly more repertoire with nontumor tissue.

Comment on this clonotype: The target antigen is unknown.

TCRdb itself ran the multiplex PCR reads through MiXCR, one entry per CDR3 protein. This sample has about 150,000 distinct CDR3 sequences, with about 31% found just once. Axillary draining lymph nodes of breast cancer patients supplied the node samples. The genes are TRBV7-6 and TRBJ2-5; D unclear. Sample: axillary lymph node tissue. This receptor was identified in a female donor with breast cancer. Some clones in this sample may be carry-over from other donors' samples. The CDR3: CASSLGGGNQPQYF. In DNA form, the CDR3 reads TGTGCCAGCAGCTTAGGAGGTGGGAATCAGCCCCAGTACTTC.